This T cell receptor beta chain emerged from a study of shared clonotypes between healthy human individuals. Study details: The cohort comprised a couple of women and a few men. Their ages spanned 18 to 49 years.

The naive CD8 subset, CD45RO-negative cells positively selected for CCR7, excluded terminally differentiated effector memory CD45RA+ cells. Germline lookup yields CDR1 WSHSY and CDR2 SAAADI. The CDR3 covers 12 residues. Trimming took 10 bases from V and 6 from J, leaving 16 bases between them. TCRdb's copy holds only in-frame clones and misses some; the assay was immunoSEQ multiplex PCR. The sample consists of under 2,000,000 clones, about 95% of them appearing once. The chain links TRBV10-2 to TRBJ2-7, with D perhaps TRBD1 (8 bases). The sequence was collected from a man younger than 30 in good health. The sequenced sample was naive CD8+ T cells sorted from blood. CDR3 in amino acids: CAIQTGEGEQYF. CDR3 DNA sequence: TGCGCCATCCAGACAGGGGAGGGCGAGCAGTACTTC.